A selection of T cell receptor beta chains follows, all from one sample in a study of blood T cells in healthy people across ages. One entry per CDR3 protein, called by TCRdb with MiXCR from the 5' RACE reads. Seen here are about 720,000 distinct CDR3 sequences, 20% to 25% observed once, and the top ten hold roughly 3.5%. This same sample was also part of a study on T cells of mothers and their children.

Sequencing was carried out using blood. All receptors come from a boy between 10 and 17 years old in good health. Both conserved end residues are part of each CDR3. Each record gives: V gene, J gene, CDR3 protein.

TRBV29-1,TRBJ1-4,CSVEEGGAGEKLFF
TRBV29-1,TRBJ2-7,CSVVQSYEQYF
TRBV7-9,TRBJ2-5,CASSLGPQGIQETQYF
TRBV21-1,TRBJ2-5,CASSKWAPRQGLSPEGQETQYF
TRBV21-1,TRBJ2-7,CASSKSWGQFSYEQYF
TRBV6-6,TRBJ2-5,CASRQGNWQETQYF
TRBV27,.,CASSYESENNEQFF
TRBV7-9,TRBJ1-3,CASSFSGTGNTIYF
TRBV10-3,TRBJ1-3,CAISERGSGNTIYF
TRBV21-1,TRBJ1-4,CASSKERQGNLALNEKLFF
TRBV7-8,TRBJ2-3,CASSLNFGTDTQYF
TRBV7-3,TRBJ2-7,CASSLSGTSGSYEQYF
TRBV14,TRBJ1-5,CASSQDVAGPQHF
TRBV9,.,CASSVSPSSYEQYF
TRBV18,TRBJ2-1,CASSPLTSNEQFF
TRBV20-1,TRBJ1-6,CSARESSGTDNSPLHF